The source of this T cell receptor beta chain is a study of T cell responses to AZD1222 COVID-19 vaccine. Study outcomes and limitations: An increase in Spike-specific TCR breadth and depth was observed after two AZD1222 doses.

Profiling relied on immunoSEQ multiplex PCR, and the TCRdb table lists in-frame clones only, not all of them. Seen here are under 250,000 clones, approximately 94% observed once, and the top ten hold roughly 1%. Points on this clone: Antigen unknown.

Germline loops: CDR1 SGHNT, CDR2 YENEEA. The CDR3 has 15 residues. Trimming cost V 3 bases and J 3 bases, with 12 bases left between them. The sequence came from an adult in good health. The chain combines TRBV11-3 with TRBJ2-1, with a weak D call TRBD1 (5 bases). This specimen consisted of peripheral blood, obtained on day 0 of MenACWY control vaccination. CDR3 coding DNA: TGTGCCAGCAGCTTTGGACACGATAGCTACAATGAGCAGTTCTTC. Amino acids: CASSFGHDSYNEQFF.